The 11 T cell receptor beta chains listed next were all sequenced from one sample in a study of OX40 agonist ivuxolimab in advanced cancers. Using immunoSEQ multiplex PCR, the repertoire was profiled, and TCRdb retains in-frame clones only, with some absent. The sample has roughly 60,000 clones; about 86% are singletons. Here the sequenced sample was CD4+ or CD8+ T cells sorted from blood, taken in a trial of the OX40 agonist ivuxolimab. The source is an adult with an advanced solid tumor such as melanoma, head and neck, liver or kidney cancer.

The CDR3 is CAWSVLGGWGYTF. The CDR3 DNA follows: TGTGCCTGGAGTGTACTCGGGGGATGGGGCTACACCTTC. This chain uses TRBV30 with TRBJ1-2, with D tentatively TRBD1 (5 bases). V lost 0 bases and J lost 8, with 13 bases in between. Germline V gives CDR1 GTSNPN, CDR2 SVGIG (reference sequence). This CDR3 contains 13 residues.

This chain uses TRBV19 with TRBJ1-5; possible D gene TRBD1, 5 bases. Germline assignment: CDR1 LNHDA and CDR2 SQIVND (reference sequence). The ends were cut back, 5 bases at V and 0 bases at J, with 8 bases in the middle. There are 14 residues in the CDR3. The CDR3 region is CASSGGTSNQPQHF. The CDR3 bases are TGTGCCAGTAGTGGGGGGACTAGCAATCAGCCCCAGCATTTT.

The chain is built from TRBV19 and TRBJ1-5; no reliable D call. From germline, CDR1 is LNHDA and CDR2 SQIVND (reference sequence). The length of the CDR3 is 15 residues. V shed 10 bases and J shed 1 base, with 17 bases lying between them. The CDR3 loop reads CATHKGLGSNQPQHF. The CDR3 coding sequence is TGTGCCACTCATAAGGGATTGGGGAGCAATCAGCCCCAGCATTTT.

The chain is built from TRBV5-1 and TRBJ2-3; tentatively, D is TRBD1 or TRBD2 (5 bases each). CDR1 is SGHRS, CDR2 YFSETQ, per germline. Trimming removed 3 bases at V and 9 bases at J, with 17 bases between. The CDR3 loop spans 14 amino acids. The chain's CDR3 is CASSYTAGDPTQYF. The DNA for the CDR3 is TGCGCCAGCAGCTACACCGCCGGGGACCCGACGCAGTATTTT.

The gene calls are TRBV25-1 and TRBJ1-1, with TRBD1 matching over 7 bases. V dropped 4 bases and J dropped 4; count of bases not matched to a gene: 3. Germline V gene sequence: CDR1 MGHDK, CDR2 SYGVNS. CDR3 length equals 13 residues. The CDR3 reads CASSGQGGTEAFF. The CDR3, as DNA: TGTGCCAGCAGTGGACAGGGAGGCACTGAAGCTTTCTTT.

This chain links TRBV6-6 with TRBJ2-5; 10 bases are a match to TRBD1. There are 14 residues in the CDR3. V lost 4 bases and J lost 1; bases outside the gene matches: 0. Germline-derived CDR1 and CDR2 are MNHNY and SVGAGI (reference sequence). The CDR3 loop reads CASSWTGGQETQYF. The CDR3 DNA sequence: TGTGCCAGCAGTTGGACAGGGGGCCAAGAGACCCAGTACTTC.

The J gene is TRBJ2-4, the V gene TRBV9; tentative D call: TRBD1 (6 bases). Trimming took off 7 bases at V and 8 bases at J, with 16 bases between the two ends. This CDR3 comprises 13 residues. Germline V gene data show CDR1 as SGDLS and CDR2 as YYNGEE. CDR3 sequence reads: CASAGTREDIQYF. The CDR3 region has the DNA TGTGCCAGCGCCGGGACACGAGAAGACATTCAGTACTTC. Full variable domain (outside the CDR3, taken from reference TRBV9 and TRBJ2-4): DSGVTQTPKHLITATGQRVTLRCSPRSGDLSVYWYQQSLDQGLQFLIQYYNGEERAKGNILERFSAQQFPDLHSELNLSSLELGDSALYFCASAGTREDIQYFGAGTRLSVL.

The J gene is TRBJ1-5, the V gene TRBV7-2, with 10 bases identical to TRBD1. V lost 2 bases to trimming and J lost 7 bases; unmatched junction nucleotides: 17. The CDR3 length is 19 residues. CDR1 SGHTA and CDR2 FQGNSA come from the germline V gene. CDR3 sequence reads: CASSLRGKGGTGVIQPQHF. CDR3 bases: TGTGCCAGCAGCTTAAGAGGGAAGGGCGGGACAGGGGTTATACAGCCCCAGCATTTT.

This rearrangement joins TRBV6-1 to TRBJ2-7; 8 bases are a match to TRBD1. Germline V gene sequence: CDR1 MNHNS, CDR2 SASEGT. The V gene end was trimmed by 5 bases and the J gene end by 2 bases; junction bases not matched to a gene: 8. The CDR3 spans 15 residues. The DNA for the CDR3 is TGTGCCAGCAGTCCCGGGACAGGACTGACCTACGAGCAGTACTTC. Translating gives CASSPGTGLTYEQYF.

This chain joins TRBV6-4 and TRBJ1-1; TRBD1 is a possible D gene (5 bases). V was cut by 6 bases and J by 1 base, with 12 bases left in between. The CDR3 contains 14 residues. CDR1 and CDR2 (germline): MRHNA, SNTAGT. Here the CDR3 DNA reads TGTGCCAGCAGACCGGGACGGACGAACACTGAAGCTTTCTTT. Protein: CASRPGRTNTEAFF.

In DNA form, the CDR3 reads TGTGCCAGCAGCTTGGAGGCCGGGAGGGCCTACAATGAGCAGTTCTTC. It specifies CASSLEAGRAYNEQFF. The chain combines TRBV5-4 with TRBJ2-1; 8 bases line up with TRBD2. CDR1 SGHNT and CDR2 YYREEE come from the germline V gene (reference sequence). This CDR3 is built from 16 residues. J lost 2 bases, V lost 0 bases, and 4 bases had no gene match.